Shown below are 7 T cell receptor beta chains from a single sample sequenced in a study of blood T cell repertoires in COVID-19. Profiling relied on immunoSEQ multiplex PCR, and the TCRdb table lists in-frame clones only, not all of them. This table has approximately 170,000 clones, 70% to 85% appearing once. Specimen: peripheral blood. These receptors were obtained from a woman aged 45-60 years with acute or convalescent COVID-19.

CDR3 sequence: CASSSRSSPAAEAFF. The CDR3 DNA is TGTGCCAGTAGTTCCCGGTCCTCTCCGGCGGCTGAAGCTTTCTTT. The genes are TRBV19 and TRBJ1-1; D call uncertain. Germline V gene sequence: CDR1 LNHDA, CDR2 SQIVND (reference sequence). The CDR3 runs 15 residues. V shed 5 bases and J shed 6 bases, with 19 bases lying between them.

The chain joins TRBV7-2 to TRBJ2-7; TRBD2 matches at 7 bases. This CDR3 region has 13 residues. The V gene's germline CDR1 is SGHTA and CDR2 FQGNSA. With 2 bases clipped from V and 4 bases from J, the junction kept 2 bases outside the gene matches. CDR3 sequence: CASSLNGRYEQYF. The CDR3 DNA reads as TGTGCCAGCAGCTTAAACGGGAGGTACGAGCAGTACTTC.

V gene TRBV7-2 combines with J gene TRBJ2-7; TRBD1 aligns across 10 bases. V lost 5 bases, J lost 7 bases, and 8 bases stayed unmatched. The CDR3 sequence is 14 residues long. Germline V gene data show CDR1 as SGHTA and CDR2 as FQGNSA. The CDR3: CASSPTGGAGEQYF. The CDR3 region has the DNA TGTGCCAGCAGCCCGACAGGGGGCGCGGGGGAGCAGTACTTC.

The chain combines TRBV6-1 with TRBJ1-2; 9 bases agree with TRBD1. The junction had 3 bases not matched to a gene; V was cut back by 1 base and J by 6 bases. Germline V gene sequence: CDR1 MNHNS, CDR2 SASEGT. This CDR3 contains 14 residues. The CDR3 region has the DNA TGTGCCAGCAGTGAAGACAGGGGGCGGGATGGCTACACCTTC. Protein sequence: CASSEDRGRDGYTF.

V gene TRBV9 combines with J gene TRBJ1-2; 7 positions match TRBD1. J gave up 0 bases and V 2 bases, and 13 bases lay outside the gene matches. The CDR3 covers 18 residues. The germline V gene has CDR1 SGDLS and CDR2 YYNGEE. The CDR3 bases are TGTGCCAGCAGCGTCGACAGGGCCTACCAAATTCCTAACTATGGCTACACCTTC. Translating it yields CASSVDRAYQIPNYGYTF.

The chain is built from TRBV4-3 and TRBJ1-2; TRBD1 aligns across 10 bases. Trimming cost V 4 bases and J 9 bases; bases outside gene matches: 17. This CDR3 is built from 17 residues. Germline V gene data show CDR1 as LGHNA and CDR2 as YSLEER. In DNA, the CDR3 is TGCGCCAGCAGCCCAAGATACTACGGGACAGGGGATTGGAGCTACACCTTC. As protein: CASSPRYYGTGDWSYTF.

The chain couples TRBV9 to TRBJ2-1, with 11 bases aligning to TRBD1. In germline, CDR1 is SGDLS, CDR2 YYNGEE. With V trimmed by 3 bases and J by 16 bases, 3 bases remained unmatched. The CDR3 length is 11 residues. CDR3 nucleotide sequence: TGTGCCAGCAGCGGGACAGGGGGCCGCTTCTTC. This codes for CASSGTGGRFF.